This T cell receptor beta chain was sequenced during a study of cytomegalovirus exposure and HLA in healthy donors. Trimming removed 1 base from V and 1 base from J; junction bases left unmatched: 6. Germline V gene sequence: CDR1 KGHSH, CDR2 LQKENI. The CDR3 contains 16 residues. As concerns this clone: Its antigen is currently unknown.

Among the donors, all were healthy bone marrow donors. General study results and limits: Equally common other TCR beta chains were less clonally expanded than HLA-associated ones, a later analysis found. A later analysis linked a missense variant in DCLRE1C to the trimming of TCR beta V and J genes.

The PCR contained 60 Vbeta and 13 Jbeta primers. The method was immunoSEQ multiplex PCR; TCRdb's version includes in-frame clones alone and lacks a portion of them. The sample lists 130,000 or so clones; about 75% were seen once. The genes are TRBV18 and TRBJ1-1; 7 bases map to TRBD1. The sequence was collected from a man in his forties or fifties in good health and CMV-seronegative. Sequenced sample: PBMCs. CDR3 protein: CASSPQGAGSNTEAFF. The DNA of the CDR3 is TGTGCCAGCTCACCACAGGGGGCCGGATCGAACACTGAAGCTTTCTTT.